Each of the 6 T cell receptor beta chains below was sequenced from the same sample in a study of blood T cells in healthy people across ages. Through a sample-barcoded 5' primer and a J-beta primer mix, a second PCR was run for roughly 7 to 12 cycles. Using its own MiXCR run on the 5' RACE reads, TCRdb lists one record per CDR3 protein. The table has about 640,000 distinct CDR3 sequences, roughly 53% seen once; the top ten hold around 37%. The sample consisted of blood. The source of these receptors is a man aged 55 to 70 in good health.

The chain has TRBV2 and TRBJ1-2; 7 nucleotides match TRBD1. The germline CDR1 and CDR2 sequences are SNHLY and FYNNEI. CDR3 size: 14 residues. The V segment lost 4 bases and the J segment 8 bases; nucleotides outside the gene matches: 10. CDR3 coding DNA: TGTGCCAGCAGTGCCGGGACAGCCGTTACGGGCTACACCTTC. Its translation is CASSAGTAVTGYTF.

The V gene is TRBV29-1, the J gene TRBJ2-7; D might be TRBD2 (5 bases). Per the germline V gene, CDR1 is SQVTM and CDR2 is ANQGSEA. Deletions cut 6 bases from V and 2 bases from J, with 8 bases between. The CDR3 sequence is 11 residues long. CDR3: CSVVGAYEQYF. The CDR3 DNA follows: TGCAGCGTGGTCGGGGCCTACGAGCAGTACTTC.

V gene TRBV5-5 combines with J gene TRBJ2-5; TRBD2 might be the D (7 bases). The CDR3 sequence is 15 residues long. Trimming took off 1 base at V and 5 bases at J, with 15 bases between the two ends. Germline-derived CDR1 and CDR2 are SGHKS and YYEKEE (reference sequence). The CDR3 here is CASSLKGGVAETQYF. The CDR3 bases are TGTGCCAGCAGCTTGAAAGGGGGGGTAGCGGAGACCCAGTACTTC.

The chain couples TRBV29-1 to TRBJ1-2; TRBD1 is a possible D gene (6 bases). The V and J ends lost 6 bases and 2 bases respectively, with 19 bases between them. CDR1 SQVTM and CDR2 ANQGSEA come from the germline V gene. The CDR3 is made up of 15 amino acids. The CDR3 sequence is CSVTRGAGENYGYTF. The CDR3 region has the DNA TGCAGCGTCACCAGGGGTGCAGGGGAAAACTATGGCTACACCTTC.

The V call is TRBV12-3 or TRBV12-4, the J call TRBJ2-3; unclear D gene. The CDR3 totals 14 residues. V lost 5 bases, J lost 1 base, and 10 bases lay in between. The chain's CDR3 is CASSKSGGTDTQYF. CDR3 sequence (DNA): TGTGCCAGCAGTAAGTCTGGAGGCACAGATACGCAGTATTTT.

This clonotype was counted between two and nine times. V and J are TRBV6-5 and TRBJ1-4; D might be TRBD1 (5 bases). There are 14 residues in the CDR3. With 2 bases removed from V and 7 bases from J, the gap between germline ends came to 11 bases. Germline loops: CDR1 MNHEY, CDR2 SVGAGI. The CDR3 nucleotides read TGTGCCAGCAGTTACGGAGGGGAGGGTGAAAAACTGTTTTTT. As protein: CASSYGGEGEKLFF.